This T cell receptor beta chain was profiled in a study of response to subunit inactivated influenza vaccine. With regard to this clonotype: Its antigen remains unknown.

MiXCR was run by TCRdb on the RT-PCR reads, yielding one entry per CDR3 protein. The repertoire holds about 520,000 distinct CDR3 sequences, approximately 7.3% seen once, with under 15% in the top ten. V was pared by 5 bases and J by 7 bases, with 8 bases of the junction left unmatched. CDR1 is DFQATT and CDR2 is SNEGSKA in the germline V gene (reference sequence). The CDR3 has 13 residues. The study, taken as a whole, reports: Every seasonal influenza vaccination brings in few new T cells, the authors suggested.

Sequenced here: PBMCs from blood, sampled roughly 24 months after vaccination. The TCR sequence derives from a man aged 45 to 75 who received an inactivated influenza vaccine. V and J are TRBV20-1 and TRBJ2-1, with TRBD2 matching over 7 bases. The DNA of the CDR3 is TGCAGTGCTCAGCGGGGAGGTCCAAATGAGCAGTTCTTC. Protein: CSAQRGGPNEQFF.